This T cell receptor beta chain was found in a study of blood T cell repertoires in COVID-19. About the study: Sites in the United States, Italy and Spain provided acute and convalescent COVID-19 samples. From T cells, B-cell-depleted T cells, or PBMCs came the material, which was cDNA or gDNA.

Authors' processing steps: Estimation of nucleated cell counts relied on the amplification of reference gene primers. The method was immunoSEQ multiplex PCR; TCRdb's version includes in-frame clones alone and lacks a portion of them. The V and J calls and clone size are taken from that table; D and trimming were inferred from the DNA. The sample lists hundreds of thousands of clones; 85% to 90% were seen once. CDR3 length: 14 amino acids. Germline CDR1 MDHEN, CDR2 SYDVKM. V was trimmed by 6 bases and J by 2 bases, leaving 14 bases between them. V usage is TRBV28 and J usage is TRBJ2-7; D perhaps matches TRBD1 (5 bases). The TCR comes from a man between 60 and 70 years old with acute or convalescent COVID-19. The sample taken for sequencing was peripheral blood. CDR3 protein: CASRPAGNAYEQYF. CDR3 sequence (DNA): TGTGCCAGCAGGCCGGCAGGGAACGCCTACGAGCAGTACTTC.